This T cell receptor (beta chain) stems from a study of cytomegalovirus exposure and HLA in healthy donors. PCR amplification relied on 60 Vbeta primers (plus 13 Jbeta primers). As processed by the authors: Among the unique TCR beta chains that a later analysis counted, about 84 million in all, 9.5 million to 11 million were shared. TCRdb's copy holds only in-frame clones and misses some; the assay was immunoSEQ multiplex PCR. V, J and clone size are taken as reported in that table, and D and trimming were inferred from the DNA itself. The data contain 100,000 to 120,000 clones, over 70% of them singletons. Points on this clone: Antigen specificity is unknown.

CDR1 and CDR2 (germline): SGHVS, FQNEAQ. V shed 2 bases and J shed 4 bases, with 11 bases lying between them. The CDR3 extends over 14 amino acids. Points from the study as a whole: Across donors, most TCRs were seen rarely, yet some public ones were widespread. Cytomegalovirus-associated TCR beta chains were listed, numbering under 200.

The chain has TRBV7-8 and TRBJ1-1; D is undetermined. The TCR was taken from a male donor in good health and CMV-seronegative. The sequencing sample was made of PBMCs. CDR3 loop: CASSLRAGLTEAFF. The CDR3 DNA is TGTGCCAGCAGCTTAAGAGCAGGTCTCACTGAAGCTTTCTTT.